This is a list of T cell receptor beta chains from one sample in a study of Ad26.COV2.S vaccination and SARS-CoV-2 variants. Some clones are missing from TCRdb's copy, which holds only in-frame ones; the method was immunoSEQ multiplex PCR. The table shows some 420,000 clones, with around 87% occurring only once. This specimen was peripheral blood, taken in a trial of Ad26.COV2.S vaccine versus placebo. These receptors all stem from a person between 18 and 59 years old who received the Ad26.COV2.S COVID-19 vaccine or a placebo. CDR3s leave out the opening cysteine and the closing phenylalanine or tryptophan.

V	J	CDR3
TRBV29-1	TRBJ2-1	SVVLLAGNEQF
TRBV3-1/TRBV3-2	TRBJ1-1	ASAVEWGDYTEAF
TRBV3-1/TRBV3-2	TRBJ1-5	ASSRGAGGIQH
TRBV19	TRBJ1-1	ASSTVDTEAF
TRBV4-1	TRBJ1-5	ASSQALVNNQPQH
TRBV4-3	TRBJ2-5	ASSQDRGMAQY
TRBV9	TRBJ2-3	ASSVVGTTDTQY
TRBV27	TRBJ2-6	ASSLLGTSGSGANVLT
TRBV2	TRBJ2-1	ASSGTRLVGEQF
TRBV11-2	TRBJ1-4	ASSAWDTGDEKLF
TRBV14	TRBJ2-5	ASSRTGTDQETQY
TRBV4-3	TRBJ2-1	ASSQDLWTDNEQF
TRBV7-9	TRBJ1-1	ASSLVGGDTEAF
TRBV30	TRBJ2-3	AWGGGSGGRDTQY
TRBV15	TRBJ2-2	ATSSEGPQPGELF
TRBV7-2	TRBJ2-7	ASSKTSGQYEQY
TRBV7-2	TRBJ2-5	ASSIGGRRETQY
TRBV6-5	TRBJ2-5	ASSYSNVGGETQY
TRBV30	TRBJ1-2	ACRAVATTPYGYT
TRBV30	TRBJ2-3	AWTVGLAGGPRSTDTQY
TRBV4-2	TRBJ1-2	ASSQGNSPAYSYT
TRBV6-2/TRBV6-3	TRBJ1-1	ASSFSGGLNTEAF
TRBV7-2	TRBJ2-4	ASSLGVSGGLAKNIQY
TRBV7-8	TRBJ2-5	ASSSTRKGLARPGAQY
TRBV27	TRBJ2-3	ASSLGATSTDTQY
TRBV9	TRBJ1-3	ASSVGPGGGGNTIY
TRBV5-4	TRBJ1-6	ASSLGPGLDGSPLH
TRBV2	TRBJ1-1	ASWTVNTEAF
TRBV6-6	TRBJ2-7	ASSDIEGSQY
TRBV4-3	TRBJ2-5	ASSRDREETQY
TRBV11-2	TRBJ2-7	ASSLGVRSSYEQY
TRBV27	TRBJ2-3	ASRSGTDTQY
TRBV19	TRBJ2-5	ASSMQGQETQY
TRBV18	TRBJ2-7	ASSPPTGNYEQY
TRBV30	TRBJ2-1	AWSSRGYNEQF
TRBV5-1	TRBJ2-3	ASSLGRSSTDTQY
TRBV29-1	TRBJ1-1	SVEGWTGEAF
TRBV6-2/TRBV6-3	TRBJ2-1	ASSPGGDFNEQF
TRBV19	TRBJ1-5	ASSPYSNQPQH
TRBV28	TRBJ2-7	ASSPGGNFYEQY
TRBV27	TRBJ2-1	ASSFMGRGALGYNEQF
TRBV3-1/TRBV3-2	TRBJ1-6	ASSQQGLNSPLH
TRBV27	TRBJ1-5	ASSLNSPNQPQH
TRBV28	TRBJ2-7	ASRGTGSYEQY
TRBV28	TRBJ2-5	ASRTVRRTGQETQY
TRBV4-3	TRBJ1-1	ASSQGTNSAEAF